These T cell receptor beta chains were read from a single sample in a study of beta chain features in type 1 diabetes. Repertoires were generated with immunoSEQ multiplex PCR, while TCRdb's copy carries only in-frame clones and drops some. The repertoire consists of hundreds of thousands of clones, with around 15% occurring once and the leading ten covering under 0.095%. The sample consisted of naive CD4+ T cells from blood. The source is a man younger than 35 in good health. Both conserved end residues are part of each CDR3. A D gene is named only where the DNA matches it firmly.

D gene	J gene	CDR3 length	V gene	CDR3 protein
-	TRBJ2-5	12	TRBV5-4	CASSFGQETQYF
TRBD1	TRBJ2-5	14	TRBV30	CAWSRDSHAGAQYF
TRBD1	TRBJ2-7	15	TRBV2	CASSESDRGPYEQYF
TRBD1	TRBJ1-4	22	TRBV18	CASSPLLLRTGAIPATNEKLFF
TRBD1	TRBJ2-7	12	TRBV9	CASSAGTGEQYF
-	TRBJ1-2	14	TRBV19	CASSIQGPFYGYTF
-	TRBJ1-5	12	TRBV7-9	CASSLAAQPQHF
-	TRBJ2-3	13	TRBV7-7	CASSAGSTDTQYF
-	TRBJ2-3	15	TRBV5-4	CASSLGGPSTDTQYF
TRBD2	TRBJ2-3	16	TRBV6-5	CASSYVGTSDTDTQYF
-	TRBJ2-1	14	TRBV28	CATTAGSAYNEQFF
-	TRBJ2-5	14	TRBV4-3	CASSQGLVKETQYF
-	TRBJ1-4	13	TRBV13	CASSEGTQRELFF
-	TRBJ2-5	14	TRBV6-5	CASSYEGYQETQYF
-	TRBJ2-1	14	TRBV9	CASSQVGIYNEQFF
-	TRBJ2-3	15	TRBV11-3	CASSPSSSSTDTQYF
-	TRBJ2-2	16	TRBV7-9	CASSLVRGGITGELFF
TRBD1	TRBJ2-7	16	TRBV7-3	CASSLYLRDRGYEQYF
-	TRBJ2-7	13	TRBV10-2	CASSDTSFYEQYF
-	TRBJ2-7	16	TRBV30	CAWSLRSTGKNYEQYF
TRBD2	TRBJ2-1	17	TRBV7-2	CASSHPTSGRAFNEQFF
-	TRBJ2-7	13	TRBV5-4	CASSTLQGYEQYF
-	TRBJ2-1	12	TRBV28	CASSLQGLEQFF
-	TRBJ2-1	16	TRBV9	CASSVGADRSPLGQFF
TRBD1	TRBJ2-1	16	TRBV6-1	CASSKDRGLSYNEQFF
-	TRBJ1-1	13	TRBV6-1	CASSTVRVEGAFF
-	TRBJ2-1	13	TRBV30	CAWSLGFANEQFF
-	TRBJ1-1	17	TRBV18	CASSPKEKGATPAEAFF
-	TRBJ1-3	14	TRBV18	CASSPGLQARGEHF
-	TRBJ2-7	15	TRBV14	CASSQNPRNDYEQYF
-	TRBJ2-1	11	TRBV2	CASEGTREQFF
TRBD2	TRBJ2-1	16	TRBV5-6	CASSSITSVRYNEQFF
TRBD2	TRBJ2-1	16	TRBV19	CASSPKLAESYNEQFF
-	TRBJ1-2	13	TRBV12-2	CASRVSEPYGYTF
-	TRBJ2-7	11	TRBV10-3	CAISGGDEQYF
-	TRBJ2-5	15	TRBV4-1	CASSQDERPQETQYF
-	TRBJ2-5	13	TRBV7-7	CASSLAGSETQYF
TRBD1	TRBJ2-3	16	TRBV5-4	CASSSPGTGEGNTQYF
-	TRBJ2-7	15	TRBV11-2	CASSLDPVTGYEQYF
TRBD1	TRBJ2-2	16	TRBV7-3	CASSLTAGGATGELFF
-	TRBJ2-7	13	TRBV11-2	CASSFGRAGQPYF
-	TRBJ2-7	18	TRBV27	CASSLRLGLGAPSYEQYF
TRBD1	TRBJ1-2	16	TRBV4-2	CASSEETGTGVYGYTF
TRBD2	TRBJ2-2	16	TRBV5-1	CASSLVGGGITGELFF
TRBD2	TRBJ2-7	13	TRBV27	CASRLAGTYEQYF
-	TRBJ1-2	16	TRBV9	CASSVVGSGVNYGYTF
TRBD1	TRBJ2-3	16	TRBV9	CASSGQGIGHTDTQYF
-	TRBJ2-5	11	TRBV2	CASTVEGTQYF
-	TRBJ1-5	14	TRBV30	CAWRRTASNQPQHF
TRBD1	TRBJ2-7	15	TRBV14	CASSRTGTGFYEQYF
TRBD2	TRBJ2-3	15	TRBV9	CASSVALAGGDTQYF
TRBD1	TRBJ1-1	13	TRBV14	CASSQRQGTEAFF
-	TRBJ2-2	13	TRBV7-7	CASSPRQTGELFF
TRBD1	TRBJ2-7	16	TRBV25-1	CASSEPGTGSSYEQYF
-	TRBJ1-3	15	TRBV18	CASSPGFGQGNTIYF
-	TRBJ1-2	13	TRBV7-3	CASLGSFNYGYTF
-	TRBJ1-2	12	TRBV6-6	CAGGDTGRLLTF
-	TRBJ2-7	12	TRBV18	CASSPGDGEQYF
TRBD1	TRBJ1-1	15	TRBV28	CASSPQGRRNTEAFF
-	TRBJ1-1	18	TRBV4-3	CASSQDWSAGFLTGEAFF